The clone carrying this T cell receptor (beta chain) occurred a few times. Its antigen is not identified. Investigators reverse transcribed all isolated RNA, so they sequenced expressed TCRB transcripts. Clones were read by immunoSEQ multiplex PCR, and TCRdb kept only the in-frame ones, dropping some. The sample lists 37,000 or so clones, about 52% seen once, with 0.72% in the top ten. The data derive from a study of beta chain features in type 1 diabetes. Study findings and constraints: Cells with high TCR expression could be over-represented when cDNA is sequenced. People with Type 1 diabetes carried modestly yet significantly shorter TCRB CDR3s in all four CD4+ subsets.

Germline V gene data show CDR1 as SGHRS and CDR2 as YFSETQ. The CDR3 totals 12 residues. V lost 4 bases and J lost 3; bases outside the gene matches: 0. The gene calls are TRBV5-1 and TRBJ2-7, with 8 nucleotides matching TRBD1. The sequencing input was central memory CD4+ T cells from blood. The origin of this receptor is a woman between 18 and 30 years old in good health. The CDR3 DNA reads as TGCGCCAGCAGCGGACAGGGCTACGAGCAGTACTTC. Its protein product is CASSGQGYEQYF.